This T cell receptor (beta chain) stems from a study of cytomegalovirus exposure and HLA in healthy donors. This clone was seen a single time. Antigen unknown. The CDR3 is made up of 14 amino acids. The germline V and J ends were trimmed by 3 bases and 1 base, with 9 bases remaining between them. The germline gives CDR1 LNHDA, CDR2 SQIVND (reference sequence). Use of 60 Vbeta and 13 Jbeta primers characterized the PCR. Clones were sequenced by immunoSEQ multiplex PCR, and TCRdb holds only the in-frame ones, with some missing. Of roughly 45,000 clones listed, roughly 80% are singletons. Study-level points and caveats: The authors assumed roughly uniform sequencing depth across donors for presence/absence analyses. In a later analysis, at a false discovery rate of 0.05, roughly 17,000 TCR beta sequences matched HLA alleles. A highly shared variant cluster was judged a likely technical artifact. In vitro, a few CMV-associated chains proved specific for CMV antigens.

The receptor was isolated from a man younger than 45 in good health and CMV-seronegative. Sequenced input: PBMCs. The rearrangement uses TRBV19 and TRBJ1-1, with D possibly matching TRBD1 (5 bases). The CDR3 is CASSITRANTEAFF. The CDR3 region has the DNA TGTGCCAGTAGTATCACCAGGGCGAACACTGAAGCTTTCTTT.